The entry that follows covers one TCR beta chain sequence. Its target is unknown. Read coverage stops 3 residues before the CDR3 terminus; the germline J gene supplies the remainder. CDR1 SNHLY and CDR2 FYNNEI come from the germline V gene. V was clipped by 9 bases and J by 4 bases; unmatched bases: 11. The CDR3 extends over 15 amino acids. The repertoire was sequenced with immunoSEQ multiplex PCR; TCRdb's copy has only in-frame clones and lacks some. The repertoire consists of tens of thousands of clones, none detected only once. The sample belongs to a study of T cell clonality in common variable immunodeficiency. General study findings and limits: Fewer deletions and N-nucleotide insertions were reportedly seen in common variable immunodeficiency TCR beta sequences. T cell subpopulation sequencing would be needed to explain CVID clonality.

This sequence was found in a human donor with common variable immunodeficiency. This chain links TRBV2 with TRBJ2-3; TRBD2 matches at 9 bases. Sequenced input: peripheral blood mononuclear cells. The covered CDR3 bases are TGTGCCAGATCGTCCGGGGGCGGGGGGGCAGATACG. This codes for CARSSGGGGADT. The entire CDR3 protein reads CARSSGGGGADTQYF.